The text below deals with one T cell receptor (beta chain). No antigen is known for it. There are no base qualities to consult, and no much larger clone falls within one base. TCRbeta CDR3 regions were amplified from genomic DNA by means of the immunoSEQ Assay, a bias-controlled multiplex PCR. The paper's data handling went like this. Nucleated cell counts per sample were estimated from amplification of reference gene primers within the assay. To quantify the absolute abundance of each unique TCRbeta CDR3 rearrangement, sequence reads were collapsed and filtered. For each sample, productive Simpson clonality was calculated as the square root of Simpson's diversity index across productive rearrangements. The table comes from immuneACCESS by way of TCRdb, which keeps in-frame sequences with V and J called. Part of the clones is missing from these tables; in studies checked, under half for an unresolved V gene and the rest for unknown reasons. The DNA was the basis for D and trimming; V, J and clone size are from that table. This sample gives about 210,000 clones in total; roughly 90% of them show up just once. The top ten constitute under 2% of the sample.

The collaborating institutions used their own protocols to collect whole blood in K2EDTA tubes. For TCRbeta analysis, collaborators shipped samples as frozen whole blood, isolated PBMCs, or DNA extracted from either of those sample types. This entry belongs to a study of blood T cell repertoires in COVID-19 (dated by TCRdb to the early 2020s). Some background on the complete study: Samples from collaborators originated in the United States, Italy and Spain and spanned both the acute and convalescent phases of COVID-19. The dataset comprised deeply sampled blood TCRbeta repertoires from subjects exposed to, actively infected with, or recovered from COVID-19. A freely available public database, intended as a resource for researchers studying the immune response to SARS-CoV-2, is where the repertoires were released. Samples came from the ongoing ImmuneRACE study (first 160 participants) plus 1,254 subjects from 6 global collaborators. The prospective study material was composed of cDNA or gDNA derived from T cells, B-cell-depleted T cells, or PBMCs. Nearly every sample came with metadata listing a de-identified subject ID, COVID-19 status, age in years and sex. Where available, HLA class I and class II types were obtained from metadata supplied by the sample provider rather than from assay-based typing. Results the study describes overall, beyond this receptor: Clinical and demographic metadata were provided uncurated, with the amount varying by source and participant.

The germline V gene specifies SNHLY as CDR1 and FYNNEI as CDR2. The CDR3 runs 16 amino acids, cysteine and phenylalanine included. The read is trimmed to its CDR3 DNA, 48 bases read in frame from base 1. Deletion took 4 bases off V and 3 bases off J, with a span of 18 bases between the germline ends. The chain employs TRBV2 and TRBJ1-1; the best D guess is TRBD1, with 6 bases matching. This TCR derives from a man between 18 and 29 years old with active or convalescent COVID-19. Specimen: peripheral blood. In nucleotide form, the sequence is TGTGCCAGCAGTGCATGGGGACACCGAGGGGACACTGAAGCTTTCTTT. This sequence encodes CASSAWGHRGDTEAFF.